This T cell receptor (beta chain) was found in a study of glioma-infiltrating T cells. Study results and limitations: Above-expected tissue-blood divergence occurred in all gliomas, most in low-grade ones. Very few CDR3 sequences were shared between tissue and blood.

CDR1 ENHRY and CDR2 SYGVKD come from the germline V gene. The CDR3 has 14 residues. Between the trimmed V and J ends, which lost 4 bases and 0 bases, there was a span of 10 bases. TCR alpha and beta CDR3 regions were amplified from RNA using iRepertoire nested multiplex PCR. Input was 100-400 ng of tissue mRNA or PBMC total RNA. One entry per CDR3 protein, called by TCRdb with MiXCR from the multiplex PCR reads. The repertoire holds more than 110,000 distinct CDR3 sequences, with roughly two fifths as singletons. A word on this clonotype: Its antigen is unknown.

Sample: glioma tissue, nonneoplastic brain tissue, or PBMCs (not recorded which). The sequence was obtained from a human donor with low-grade glioma or glioblastoma, undergoing nonglioma brain surgery, or in good health (not recorded which). This chain uses TRBV10-3 with TRBJ2-7; no definite D call. CDR3 coding DNA: TGTGCCATCAGTGTTGCTGCAAGCTCCTACGAGCAGTACTTC. As protein: CAISVAASSYEQYF.